This TCR beta chain originates from a study of CD8 T cells in ankylosing spondylitis (dated by TCRdb to about 2017). Notes on the research overall: To find TCR variants linked to disease, the study profiled T cell receptor beta repertoires in ankylosing spondylitis patients and healthy donors. The full study cohort comprised 25 ankylosing spondylitis patients and over a hundred healthy donors. Samples of peripheral blood were taken, and for ankylosing spondylitis patients, synovial fluid was collected as well.

What the study reported, not specific to this receptor: A CD8+ phenotype was shown by the disease-linked clones, which were found at relatively low frequencies in peripheral blood. According to the report, matched synovial fluid samples from ankylosing spondylitis patients were significantly enriched for the disease-linked clones. Some motif variants were previously reported in synovial fluid and blood of reactive arthritis patients, suggesting common disease-initiation mechanisms. Blood from ankylosing spondylitis patients appeared to be characterized by a TCR beta motif composed of about eight highly homologous amino acid variants.

This clonotype was counted only a few times. What antigen it recognizes has not been identified. The sample holds no much larger clone one base away, and base qualities are not on file. CDR1 and CDR2, looked up from the germline V gene, are LGHNA and YSLEER. From the cysteine up to the phenylalanine, the CDR3 has a length of 16 residues. Only the CDR3 portion is preserved as DNA: 48 bases, with reading frame beginning at the first base. Trimming accounts for 3 bases at V and 7 bases at J, while the number of junction bases matched to no gene is 11. Sequencing instrument: Illumina HiSeq 2500. Quantitative 5'-RACE with molecular barcodes was used to prepare TCR beta libraries. The authors' analysis ran thus. A new computational method, built on a probabilistic model of VDJ rearrangement, was used to identify disease-linked TCR variants. Starting from the raw public reads, TCRdb applied fastp trimming at Q25, assembled clones with MiXCR and retained in-frame beta chains. Rows are unified per CDR3 protein, each entry keeping the most common DNA and genes. The V and J calls here are based on TCRdb, not the publication. The sample data list under 450,000 distinct CDR3 sequences, and roughly 17% of these were observed just once. Approximately 1% of the sample goes to the ten largest clones.

The sequence derives from a male donor with ankylosing spondylitis. Sequenced sample: blood, either unsorted or a sorted T cell fraction (not recorded which). The chain couples TRBV4-3 to TRBJ2-7; 11 central nucleotides agree with TRBD1. The CDR3 sequence is CASSHNLGQGAWEQYF. The DNA sequence is as follows: TGCGCCAGCAGCCACAATTTAGGACAGGGGGCATGGGAGCAGTACTTC.